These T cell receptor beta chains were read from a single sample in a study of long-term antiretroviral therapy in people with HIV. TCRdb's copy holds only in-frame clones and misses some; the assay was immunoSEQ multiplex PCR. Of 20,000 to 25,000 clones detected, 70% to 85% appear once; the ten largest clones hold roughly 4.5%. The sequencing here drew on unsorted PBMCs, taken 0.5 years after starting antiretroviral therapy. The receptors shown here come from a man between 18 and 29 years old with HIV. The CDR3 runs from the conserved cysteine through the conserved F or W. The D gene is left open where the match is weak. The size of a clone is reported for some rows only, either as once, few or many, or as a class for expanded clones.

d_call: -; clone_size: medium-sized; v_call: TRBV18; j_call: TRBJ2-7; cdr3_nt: TGTGCCAGCTCAGAAGACAGCGCAGACGCCTACGAGCAGTACTTC; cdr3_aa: CASSEDSADAYEQYF
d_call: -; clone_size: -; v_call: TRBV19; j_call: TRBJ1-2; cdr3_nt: TGTGCCAGTAGTATGAGACAGGACATGCGGTACACCTTC; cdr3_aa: CASSMRQDMRYTF
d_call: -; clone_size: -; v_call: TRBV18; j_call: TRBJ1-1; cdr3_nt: TGTGCCAGCTCGCACAAAACAGGTAGGGACACTGAAGCTTTCTTT; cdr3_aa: CASSHKTGRDTEAFF
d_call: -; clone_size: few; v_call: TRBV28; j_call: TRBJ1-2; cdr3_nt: TGTGCCAGCACCACGGTAAAAGCTAACTATGGCTACACCTTC; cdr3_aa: CASTTVKANYGYTF
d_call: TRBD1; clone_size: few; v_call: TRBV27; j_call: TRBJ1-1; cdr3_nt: TGTGCCAGCAGTCCGAGACAGGGGAACACTGAAGCTTTCTTT; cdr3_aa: CASSPRQGNTEAFF
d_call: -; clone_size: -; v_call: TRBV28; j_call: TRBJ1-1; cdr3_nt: TGTGCCAGCAGACCGTGGGACCCCCGGGGCGCTTTCTTT; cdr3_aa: CASRPWDPRGAFF
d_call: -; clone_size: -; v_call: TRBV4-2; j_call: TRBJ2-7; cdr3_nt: TGTGCCAGCAGCTTGGATCCTGCATCCTACGAGCAGTACTTC; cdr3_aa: CASSLDPASYEQYF
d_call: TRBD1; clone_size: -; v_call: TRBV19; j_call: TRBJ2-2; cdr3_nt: TGTGCCAGTAGAACAGGGGGCGGCACCGGGGAGCTGTTTTTT; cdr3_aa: CASRTGGGTGELFF
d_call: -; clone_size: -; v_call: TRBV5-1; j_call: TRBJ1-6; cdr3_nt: TGCGCCAGCAGCTTGGTCGTCGGATCCAATTCACCCCTCCACTTT; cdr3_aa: CASSLVVGSNSPLHF
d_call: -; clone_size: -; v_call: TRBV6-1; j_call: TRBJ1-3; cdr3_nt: TGTGCCAGCATTGAGAGGGTTGGAAACACCATATATTTT; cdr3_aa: CASIERVGNTIYF
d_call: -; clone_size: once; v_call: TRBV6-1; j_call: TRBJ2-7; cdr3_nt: TGTGCCAGCAGTGTTGTCCGGGACTACGAGCAGTACTTC; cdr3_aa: CASSVVRDYEQYF
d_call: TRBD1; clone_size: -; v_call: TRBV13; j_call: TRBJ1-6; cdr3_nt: TGTGCCAGCAGCCGACAGGGGCATTCACCCCTCCACTTT; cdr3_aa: CASSRQGHSPLHF
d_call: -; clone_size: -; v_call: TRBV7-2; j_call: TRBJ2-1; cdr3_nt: TGTGCCAGCAGCTTAAGTAGGTCGGACAAGCAGTTCTTC; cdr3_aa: CASSLSRSDKQFF
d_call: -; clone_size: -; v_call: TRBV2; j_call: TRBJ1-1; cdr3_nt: TGTGCCAGCAGTGACCTTCCCAGGGTACGGTCTTCGGAAGCTTTCTTT; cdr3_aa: CASSDLPRVRSSEAFF
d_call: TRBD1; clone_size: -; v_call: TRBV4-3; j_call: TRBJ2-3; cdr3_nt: TGCGCCAGCAGCCAAGCTCAGGGGGCGTCAGATACGCAGTATTTT; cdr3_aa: CASSQAQGASDTQYF
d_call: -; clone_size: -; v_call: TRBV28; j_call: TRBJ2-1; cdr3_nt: TGTGCCAGCAGTTTCCCAATAGCGGTCTCCTACAATGAGCAGTTCTTC; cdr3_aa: CASSFPIAVSYNEQFF
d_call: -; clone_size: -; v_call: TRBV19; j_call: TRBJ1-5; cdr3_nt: TGTGCCAGTAGTATCCAGGGACCCAATCAGCCCCAGCATTTT; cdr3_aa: CASSIQGPNQPQHF
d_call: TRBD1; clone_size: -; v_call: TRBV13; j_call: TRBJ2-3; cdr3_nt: TGTGCCAGCAGCCGGGACAGGGAACCAGATACGCAGTATTTT; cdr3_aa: CASSRDREPDTQYF